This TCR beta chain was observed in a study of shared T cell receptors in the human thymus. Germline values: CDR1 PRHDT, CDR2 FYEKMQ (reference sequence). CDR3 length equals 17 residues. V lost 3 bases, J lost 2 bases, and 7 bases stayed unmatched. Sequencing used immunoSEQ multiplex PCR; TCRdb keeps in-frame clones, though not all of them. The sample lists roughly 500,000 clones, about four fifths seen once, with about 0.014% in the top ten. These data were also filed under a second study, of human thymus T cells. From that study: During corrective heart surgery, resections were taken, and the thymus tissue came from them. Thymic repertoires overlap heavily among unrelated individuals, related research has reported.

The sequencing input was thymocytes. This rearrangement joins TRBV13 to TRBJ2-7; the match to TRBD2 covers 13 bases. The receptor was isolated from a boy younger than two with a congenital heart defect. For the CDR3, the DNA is TGTGCCAGCAGCTTGGAGACTAGCGGGAGGCTTACCTACGAGCAGTACTTC. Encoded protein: CASSLETSGRLTYEQYF.